Below are 29 T cell receptor beta chains sequenced from a single sample in a study of T cell responses to AZD1222 COVID-19 vaccine. Method: immunoSEQ multiplex PCR; TCRdb's copy keeps in-frame clones and lacks some. Of about 170,000 clones listed, 93% are singletons. Sequencing was performed on peripheral blood, taken on day 0 of AZD1222 vaccination. All receptors derive from an adult in good health.

Only a few counts were recorded for this clone. The chain employs TRBV3-1 (or the pseudogene TRBV3-2) and TRBJ2-7; the D gene could be TRBD1 or TRBD2 (6 bases each). CDR3 length: 12 amino acids. Germline V lookup: CDR1 LGHDT, CDR2 YNNKEL (reference sequence). Trimming left V 1 base short and J 10 bases short, with 11 bases between. This CDR3 is CASSQAWGAQYF. In DNA, the CDR3 is TGTGCCAGCAGCCAAGCTTGGGGGGCTCAGTACTTC.

This sequence joins TRBV10-1 and TRBJ2-2; unclear D gene. This CDR3 contains 13 residues. Germline values: CDR1 WNHNN, CDR2 SYGVQD (reference sequence). Trimming left V 2 bases short and J 6 bases short, with 7 bases between. The CDR3 spells CASSEVRAGELFF. CDR3 DNA sequence: TGCGCCAGCAGTGAGGTCCGGGCCGGGGAGCTGTTTTTT.

V gene TRBV12-5 combines with J gene TRBJ1-5; perhaps TRBD1 as D (5 bases). The CDR3 is 15 residues long. Germline CDR1 and CDR2: LGHNT and FRNRAP. V lost 6 bases, J lost 0 bases, and 12 bases lay in between. The CDR3 DNA reads as TGTGCTAGTGGGCAGGGAGTGAATAGCAATCAGCCCCAGCATTTT. It specifies CASGQGVNSNQPQHF. The entire variable domain, with the rest obtained from reference TRBV12-5 and TRBJ1-5, is as follows: DARVTQTPRHKVTEMGQEVTMRCQPILGHNTVFWYRQTMMQGLELLAYFRNRAPLDDSGMPKDRFSAEMPDATLATLKIQPSEPRDSAVYFCASGQGVNSNQPQHFGDGTRLSIL.

The chain carries TRBV11-2 and TRBJ2-7; tentative D call: TRBD1 (5 bases). Germline CDR1 SGHAT, CDR2 FQNNGV. The CDR3 has 15 residues. With 6 bases removed from V and 2 bases from J, the gap between germline ends came to 17 bases. CDR3 in DNA: TGTGCCAGCAGTCGGAGCCAGGGTCCTACCTACGAGCAGTACTTC. The encoded protein is CASSRSQGPTYEQYF. The full variable domain, completed using reference TRBV11-2 and TRBJ2-7, is EAGVAQSPRYKIIEKRQSVAFWCNPISGHATLYWYQQILGQGPKLLIQFQNNGVVDDSQLPKDRFSAERLKGVDSTLKIQPAKLEDSAVYLCASSRSQGPTYEQYFGPGTRLTVT.

The chain is built from TRBV3-1 (or the pseudogene TRBV3-2) and TRBJ2-7; D might be TRBD1 or TRBD2, each matching 6 bases. V gave up 1 base and J gave up 6 bases, with 13 bases separating them. Per the germline V gene, CDR1 is LGHDT and CDR2 is YNNKEL (reference sequence). The CDR3 extends over 14 amino acids. The CDR3 bases are TGTGCCAGCAGCCAAGTTAGGGGGGCGCGCGAGCAGTACTTC. Amino acids: CASSQVRGAREQYF.

The V call is TRBV15, the J call TRBJ2-7; 11 bases line up with TRBD1. Germline CDR1 reads LNHNV; CDR2 reads YYDKDF (reference sequence). The CDR3 has 13 residues. Trimming at V came to 3 bases and at J to 7 bases, leaving 2 bases not matched to a gene. CDR3 DNA sequence: TGTGCCACCAGCAGGGGACAGGGGGGAGAGCAGTACTTC. Protein: CATSRGQGGEQYF.

V usage is TRBV12-3 or TRBV12-4 and J usage is TRBJ1-5, with D unresolved. V lost 1 base and J lost 7, with 8 bases in between. This CDR3 spans 13 amino acids. The CDR3 nucleotides are TGTGCCAGCAGTTTAGTCGAGGACCAGCCCCAGCATTTT. This encodes CASSLVEDQPQHF.

The V gene is TRBV5-8, the J gene TRBJ1-1; tentatively, D is TRBD1 (6 bases). Germline V CDR1 and CDR2: SGHTS, YDEGEE. V gave up 3 bases and J gave up 4 bases, with 10 bases separating them. The CDR3 totals 13 residues. CDR3 bases: TGTGCCAGCAGCTACGACAGGAGCACTGAAGCTTTCTTT. Amino acids: CASSYDRSTEAFF.

The V call is TRBV6-1, the J call TRBJ1-1; the D is unclear. V shed 5 bases and J shed 4 bases, with 17 bases lying between them. Germline lookup yields CDR1 MNHNS and CDR2 SASEGT. The CDR3 runs 15 residues. The CDR3, as DNA: TGTGCCAGCAGTTTTGCCGGGTCCGGGAGCACTGAAGCTTTCTTT. Its translation is CASSFAGSGSTEAFF.

This clone was counted once. The V call is TRBV19, the J call TRBJ1-2; tentatively, D is TRBD1 (5 bases). Germline V lookup: CDR1 LNHDA, CDR2 SQIVND (reference sequence). The CDR3 consists of 15 residues. Trimming removed 0 bases at V and 3 bases at J, with 11 bases between. The CDR3 DNA reads TGTGCCAGTAGTATAGAGGAGGGGATGGACTATGGCTACACCTTC. Translated, it gives CASSIEEGMDYGYTF.

The J gene is TRBJ1-1, the V gene TRBV6-5; D unresolved. The CDR3 runs to 15 residues. The germline gives CDR1 MNHEY, CDR2 SVGAGI. V lost 0 bases to trimming and J lost 8 bases, with 16 bases between them. The CDR3 sequence: CASSYSIDSRAEAFF. The CDR3 region has the DNA TGTGCCAGCAGTTACTCGATTGATAGTCGGGCCGAAGCTTTCTTT.

J is TRBJ2-7 and V is TRBV27; 7 bases agree with TRBD1. CDR1 and CDR2 (germline): MNHEY, SMNVEV (reference sequence). The CDR3 spans 15 residues. J was trimmed by 7 bases and V by 6 bases; bases with no gene match: 15. In DNA, the CDR3 is TGTGCCAGCAGCCGCTCGGGGACAGCCACGTCAGAGCAGTACTTC. This codes for CASSRSGTATSEQYF.

The chain joins TRBV12-3 or TRBV12-4 to TRBJ2-1; maybe TRBD1 (5 bases). V was cut by 1 base and J by 9 bases, with 10 bases left in between. The CDR3 consists of 13 residues. The CDR3 protein is CASSLVQGTEQFF. CDR3 nucleotides: TGTGCCAGCAGTTTAGTTCAGGGCACTGAGCAGTTCTTC.

About this clone: The same CDR3 also results from other DNA sequences found in this sample. The genes are TRBV19 and TRBJ1-1, with D possibly matching TRBD1 (5 bases). Germline V gene sequence: CDR1 LNHDA, CDR2 SQIVND (reference sequence). The CDR3 covers 12 residues. V was trimmed by 3 bases and J by 6 bases, leaving 8 bases between them. CDR3 in amino acids: CASSITGAEAFF. The CDR3 DNA reads as TGTGCCAGTAGTATTACAGGCGCTGAAGCTTTCTTT.

This chain links TRBV27 with TRBJ1-1; D ambiguous. Per germline, CDR1 MNHEY and CDR2 SMNVEV (reference sequence). The CDR3 has 13 residues. V was clipped by 8 bases and J by 0 bases, with 10 bases between them. This chain's CDR3 is CASRIGVNTEAFF. The CDR3 nucleotides read TGTGCCAGCCGTATCGGGGTGAACACTGAAGCTTTCTTT.

The rearrangement joins TRBV7-9 to TRBJ2-7, with TRBD2 as a possible D gene (5 bases). The CDR3 loop spans 13 amino acids. Between the trimmed V and J ends, which lost 8 bases and 5 bases, there was a span of 16 bases. The germline gives CDR1 SEHNR, CDR2 FQNEAQ (reference sequence). The CDR3 protein is CASSHGMQNEQYF. Written as DNA, the CDR3 is TGTGCCAGCTCGCACGGGATGCAAAACGAGCAGTACTTC.

The chain combines TRBV14 with TRBJ1-2; D gene ambiguous. Trimming stripped 4 bases from V and 2 bases from J, with 5 bases between. CDR1 is SGHDN, CDR2 FVKESK, per germline. The CDR3 runs to 12 residues. CDR3 region: CASSPANYGYTF. Here the CDR3 DNA reads TGTGCCAGCAGCCCGGCGAACTATGGCTACACCTTC. Looking up the rest from reference TRBV14 and TRBJ1-2 gives the full variable domain: EAGVTQFPSHSVIEKGQTVTLRCDPISGHDNLYWYRRVMGKEIKFLLHFVKESKQDESGMPNNRFLAERTGGTYSTLKVQPAELEDSGVYFCASSPANYGYTFGSGTRLTVV.

The chain uses TRBV27 and TRBJ1-1; D unclear. Trimming removed 2 bases at V and 6 bases at J, with 7 bases between. The CDR3 length is 12 residues. Germline CDR1 and CDR2: MNHEY and SMNVEV (reference sequence). In nucleotides, the CDR3 is TGTGCCAGCAGTTTACTTGGGGCTGAAGCTTTCTTT. Its translation: CASSLLGAEAFF.

CDR3 sequence (DNA): TGTGCCACCAGTAGAGGGGACTACAATGAGCAGTTCTTC. Protein product: CATSRGDYNEQFF. This sequence joins TRBV24-1 and TRBJ2-1, with D possibly called TRBD1 or TRBD2 (5 bases each). Deletions cut 6 bases from V and 3 bases from J, with 8 bases between. The CDR3 covers 13 residues. Germline assignment: CDR1 KGHDR and CDR2 SFDVKD.

V is TRBV6-5 and J is TRBJ2-7; TRBD1 matches at 8 bases. Germline V gene data show CDR1 as MNHEY and CDR2 as SVGAGI. This CDR3 comprises 14 residues. The J segment lost 2 bases and the V segment lost 6 bases, leaving 6 bases of the junction unmatched. CDR3 DNA: TGTGCCAGCAGCTCGACAGGGGAAACCTACGAGCAGTACTTC. As protein: CASSSTGETYEQYF.

The chain combines TRBV20-1 with TRBJ2-2, with a possible D match to TRBD2 (5 bases). In germline, CDR1 is DFQATT, CDR2 SNEGSKA (reference sequence). Trimming pared 3 bases from V and 5 bases from J, leaving 22 bases between. This CDR3 has 17 residues. CDR3 protein: CSASSAGSTRPTGELFF. CDR3 bases: TGCAGTGCTAGTAGCGCGGGCTCTACTAGACCAACCGGGGAGCTGTTTTTT.

This clone was seen a few times. This sequence joins TRBV19 and TRBJ1-5, with TRBD1 as a possible D gene (5 bases). CDR1 is LNHDA and CDR2 is SQIVND in the germline V gene (reference sequence). V was clipped by 0 bases and J by 2 bases, with 14 bases between them. The CDR3 extends over 17 amino acids. CDR3 sequence reads: CASSIEGARAGNQPQHF. The CDR3 DNA follows: TGTGCCAGTAGTATAGAAGGGGCAAGGGCTGGCAATCAGCCCCAGCATTTT. Variable domain in full (rest from reference TRBV19 and TRBJ1-5): DGGITQSPKYLFRKEGQNVTLSCEQNLNHDAMYWYRQDPGQGLRLIYYSQIVNDFQKGDIAEGYSVSREKKESFPLTVTSAQKNPTAFYLCASSIEGARAGNQPQHFGDGTRLSIL.

The chain is built from TRBV6-2 or TRBV6-3 and TRBJ2-7; no clear D gene. V lost 2 bases and J 3 bases, leaving 11 bases between the germline ends. The CDR3 has 14 amino acids. Germline values: CDR1 MNHEY, CDR2 SVGEGT. The CDR3 is CASSYREGFYEQYF. The CDR3 DNA is TGTGCCAGCAGTTACAGGGAAGGATTCTACGAGCAGTACTTC.

To note about this clone: Within the sample, other DNA sequences also encode this same CDR3. This sequence joins TRBV5-1 and TRBJ1-4; no clear D gene. CDR1 is SGHRS and CDR2 is YFSETQ in the germline V gene. The CDR3 runs to 13 residues. V lost 0 bases and J lost 5, with 5 bases in between. DNA of the CDR3: TGCGCCAGCAGCTTGGAAGGGAATGAAAAACTGTTTTTT. Translated: CASSLEGNEKLFF.

J is TRBJ1-1 and V is TRBV5-3; D unresolved. TRBV5-3 is classed as an ORF, of uncertain function. The V end was cut by 0 bases, the J end by 8 bases, with 5 bases between. This CDR3 has 11 amino acids. The CDR3, as DNA: TGTGCCAGAAGCTTGGTAACCGAAGCTTTCTTT. Translated, it gives CARSLVTEAFF.

The J gene is TRBJ2-3, the V gene TRBV5-6; TRBD2 matches 7 bases. With V trimmed by 2 bases and J by 2 bases, 5 bases remained unmatched. CDR1 is SGHDT and CDR2 is YYEEEE in the germline V gene. The CDR3 contains 15 residues. The CDR3 loop is CASSFSQRDTDTQYF. The DNA of the CDR3 is TGTGCCAGCAGCTTTTCCCAGCGGGACACAGATACGCAGTATTTT.

The rearrangement joins TRBV27 to TRBJ1-1; 10 bases fit TRBD1. The CDR3 contains 14 residues. Germline V gene data show CDR1 as MNHEY and CDR2 as SMNVEV (reference sequence). V lost 5 bases and J lost 11; bases outside the gene matches: 11. CDR3 sequence: CASSRQGAPGQAFF. The CDR3 nucleotides are TGTGCCAGCAGTAGACAGGGGGCTCCCGGTCAGGCTTTCTTT.

Turning to this clone: The CDR3 carries no conserved terminal phenylalanine or tryptophan, so it likely arises from a read error. The DNA is omitted, as the CDR3 cannot be located on it reliably, and the CDR3 follows TCRdb's listing. The chain combines TRBV23-1 with TRBJ1-1. TRBV23-1 is an open reading frame whose function is uncertain. The CDR3 is 12 residues long, counting both termini. The CDR3 region is CASGPPGPHNGH.

The rearrangement uses TRBV5-6 and TRBJ1-5; D is perhaps TRBD1 (5 bases). The CDR3 is 14 amino acids. The V end was cut by 4 bases, the J end by 4 bases, with 12 bases between. In germline, CDR1 is SGHDT, CDR2 YYEEEE. CDR3 protein: CASSPRWGNQPQHF. The CDR3 DNA is TGTGCCAGCAGCCCCCGATGGGGGAATCAGCCCCAGCATTTT.